This T cell receptor beta chain was sequenced for a study of shared clonotypes between healthy human individuals. Naive CD8 cells, CD45RO-negative and positively selected for CCR7, excluded terminally differentiated effector memory CD45RA+ cells. There were only Caucasian adults among the donors, and all lived in Nashville, Tennessee. CDR1 and CDR2 (germline): LNHNV, YYDKDF (reference sequence). V lost 1 base to trimming and J lost 4 bases, with 11 bases between them. The CDR3 is 15 residues long. The genomic DNA of each subset was split evenly across several immunoSEQ plates. TCRdb's table, derived via immunoSEQ multiplex PCR, lists solely in-frame clones and lacks some. The data show hundreds of thousands of clones, approximately 95% seen once. This clone occurred once. Its target is unknown. General study findings and limits: Sharing of clonotypes among donors was expected to vary with sequencing depth. Clonotypes that were shared across four donors made up roughly 5.2% of naive CD4 clonotypes.

The sequence came from a woman in her twenties or thirties in good health. The rearrangement links TRBV15 to TRBJ2-1, with D perhaps TRBD2 (6 bases). The sample consisted of naive CD8+ T cells sorted from blood. The CDR3 DNA is TGTGCCACCAGCAGAGGACTGGAGGGATACAATGAGCAGTTCTTC. Its translation is CATSRGLEGYNEQFF. Full variable domain (rest looked up from reference TRBV15 and TRBJ2-1): DAMVIQNPRYQVTQFGKPVTLSCSQTLNHNVMYWYQQKSSQAPKLLFHYYDKDFNNEADTPDNFQSRRPNTSFCFLDIRSPGLGDTAMYLCATSRGLEGYNEQFFGPGTRLTVL.